This T cell receptor (beta chain) originates from a study of cytomegalovirus exposure and HLA in healthy donors (dated by TCRdb to about 2017). With respect to the entire study: An earlier analysis of several hundred of the donors reported 276 Gb of sequence data and roughly 120 million unique TCR beta sequences obtained from some 170 million T cells. The T cell repertoires of under 750 subjects were profiled by immunosequencing and related to cytomegalovirus serostatus. An earlier analysis of about 600 of the donors used high-throughput TCR beta sequencing to judge whether each TCR beta V gene segment behaved as functional or pseudogenic. Of the roughly 410 genotyped donors, approximately 81% were placed in the genetic ancestry cluster associated with self-reported Caucasian donors. The study combined high-throughput TCR immunosequencing, statistical association of individual TCRs with disease status, and machine learning to predict cytomegalovirus infection status. Donor age, sex, ethnicity and CMV serostatus were compiled together with the repertoire data. The later analysis used no new phenotypic data to find candidate immune exposures, relying instead on TCR beta sequences and their occurrence across donors. The aim of the study was to test whether cataloging public T cell receptors could identify signatures of past pathogen exposure. Class I and class II HLA loci were covered by the typing at four-digit resolution. A separate validation cohort of about 110 different subjects was used in addition to the roughly 640-subject first cohort. A later analysis re-analyzed previously published TCR beta repertoires from 600 to 850 donors and added high-resolution HLA genotyping to study TCR occurrence patterns. An early release covering 500 to 750 HLA-typed donors comprised 250 to 350 gigabases of sequencing data and approximately 85 million unique TCR sequences. Every discovery cohort repertoire had been produced on one sequencing platform. Because of strong linkage in the cohort, roughly 5 DR-DQ haplotypes were treated as single units for association and clustering. Among 300 to 500 genotyped donors of the cohort, an average of approximately 240,000 unique TCR beta nucleotide sequences was sequenced per donor, of which about 18% were non-productive. A later genetic analysis used genome-wide SNP genotypes for about 55% of the 666 donors, treating that subset as a discovery cohort. Typing coverage varied by locus: about 620-630 donors for A, B, C, DRB1 and DQB1; roughly 500 for DQA1; over 600 for DPA1; 400 to 480 for DPB1. Here is what the overall study found, with its caveats: A further reported finding was that TCR beta sequences accurately predicted the HLA-A and HLA-B alleles for most subjects in the first cohort. According to a later analysis, most CMV-associated TCR beta chains appeared to be HLA-restricted, and the HLA associations seemed to be driven largely by CMV exposure. According to a later genetic analysis, donors in an Asian-associated ancestry cluster had fewer N-insertions in productive TCRs than the roughly 700-donor mean. In vitro tests confirmed that a few of the cytomegalovirus-associated TCR beta chains recognize cytomegalovirus antigens. Linkage disequilibrium might explain the correlated functional status among segregating V segments, but an unknown experimental factor could not be excluded. The cohort was sequenced for TCR beta chains only, and without alpha or paired-chain data the features that could be detected were limited. According to a later analysis, TCR association rates differed among HLA loci, with DRB1 alleles showing the most associated TCRs and HLA-C alleles showing the fewest. Broadly in line with IMGT annotations, most TCR beta V segments showed up in productive rearrangements about 90% or about 30% of the time in an earlier analysis of a few hundred of the donors. It was suggested by the authors that the approach could potentially be generalized to other disease states and immunological phenotypes. Because HLA typing was unavailable for some donors at each locus, only the typed subset was used in association tests. An association between a missense DCLRE1C variant and V-gene and J-gene trimming of TCR beta chains was found in a later genetic analysis and replicated in an independent cohort. Some IMGT-functional V segments, including TRBV6-2 and TRBV6-3, could not be distinguished by the 87-base-pair reads and were therefore excluded. Most TCR sequences were observed very rarely across donors, whereas some public TCRs were present in many individuals. Cytomegalovirus status was reported to be diagnosed by the classifier with high specificity and sensitivity in both the original and validation cohorts. A later analysis reported that several top co-occurrence clusters appeared linked to parvovirus B19, influenza, CMV and Epstein-Barr virus. A total of fewer than 200 TCR beta chains were listed by the study as associated with cytomegalovirus. Approximately 16 rarely observed V segments, including chromosome 9 orphons, were excluded from the earlier analysis of several hundred of the donors because counts were too low. Compared with equally common non-associated chains, HLA-associated TCR beta chains in a later analysis were more clonally expanded and had lower generation probabilities. Assigning TCR associations to individual alleles was difficult when HLA alleles, especially DR and DQ, strongly co-occurred. Specific HLA alleles were associated with more than 15,000 TCR beta sequences at a false discovery rate of 0.05 in a later analysis. A cluster of highly shared sequence variants was judged likely to represent a technical artifact of the sequencing pipeline. The presence/absence analyses assumed that sequencing depth was roughly uniform across donors, and that assumption may not be true. The only immune exposure information available for the cohort was CMV serostatus.

The junction shows trimming of 4 bases on V and 0 bases on J, plus 8 bases between the germline ends. The CDR3 starts with the cysteine, ends with the phenylalanine, and has 15 residues. The CDR3 DNA has 45 bases and is translated from base 1. CDR1 and CDR2 were assigned from the germline V gene as SGHRS and YFSETQ. About this clone: Its antigen specificity is not known. No base-level quality is on record; no much larger clone is a single base apart.

Libraries were built with the immunoSEQ multiplex PCR assay. For the multiplex PCR, a mixture combining 60 forward primers for TCR Vbeta segments and 13 reverse primers for TCR Jbeta segments was used. A multiplex PCR assay on genomic DNA amplified the CDR3 region of rearranged TCR beta genes. The amplified TCR beta libraries were sequenced on the Illumina HiSeq System as 87-base-pair reads. The original methods were these. In a later analysis, roughly 80 million unique TCR beta chains were counted across the approximately 620 repertoires, and roughly 11 million of these chains were shared by at least two donors. Raw reads were error-corrected and collapsed into unique sequences with a nearest-neighbor algorithm that merged closely related sequences to remove PCR and sequencing errors. To assign V, D and J gene segments, CDR3 sequences were aligned to IMGT reference sequences. Each retained sequence needed at least a six-nucleotide match to both a V gene segment and a J gene segment. Rearrangements were classified as productive when the CDR3 lacked stop codons and remained in frame with V and J, and all other rearrangements were classified as non-productive. CDR3 was defined according to IMGT convention as the region running from the second conserved V-encoded cysteine to the conserved J-encoded phenylalanine. Sequences without an unambiguous match to a single V gene segment were excluded from the earlier analysis of several hundred of the donors. In an earlier analysis of almost 600 of the donors, a V segment was called functional when productive rearrangements were above 56.7%, and segregating when the standard deviation between donors exceeded 5%. A statistical classification framework was developed to diagnose cytomegalovirus status using the catalog of TCR beta chain sequences. V and J gene assignment, in a later analysis, came from comparing TCR nucleotide sequences with IMGT/GENE-DB human TR gene sequences. Using the TCRdist pipeline, a later analysis assigned CDR3 sequences along with most-parsimonious VDJ recombination scenarios. In a later analysis, each TCR beta chain was defined by its CDR3 amino acid sequence together with its V-gene family, and reads lacking a unique V-gene family were excluded. As a way to deal with suspected cross-contamination and a sequencing artifact, a later analysis dropped 640 or so nucleotide sequences that were highly shared and had low generation probability. A later analysis calculated a clonal expansion index for each public chain from normalized within-repertoire ranks of inferred template counts. In a later analysis, generation probabilities were computed with a VDJ recombination model fitted to out-of-frame rearrangements, and the resulting probabilities were checked against IGoR. In a later analysis, TCR-TCR, TCR-HLA and TCR-CMV co-occurrence was scored with hypergeometric tests, and a repertoire-size bias correction was applied to TCR pairs. False discovery rates were estimated in a later analysis by permuting HLA or CMV assignments 20 times. In a later analysis, co-occurring TCRs were grouped using DBSCAN, with TCRdist sequence similarity added in when clustering inside HLA-allele-positive subsets. Repertoires with fewer than 30,000 or more than 120,000 public chains were left out of co-occurrence clustering, as were about 5 repertoires with anomalous nucleotide sharing. This immuneACCESS table, as held by TCRdb, lists in-frame sequences with V and J called but not all clones. Of the missing ones, under half trace to an unresolved V gene in checked studies; the others have no known cause. V, J and clone size reflect that table, while D and trimming were determined from the DNA. Counted in this sample were some 150,000 clones; more than 75% of them appeared once. The ten most abundant clones make up roughly 8% of the sample.

The cohort was made up of 650 to 700 healthy bone marrow donors. At the time of sampling, all cohort members were nominally healthy, though unrecorded immune exposures were likely present. The donor was CMV seropositive and was included in the group of approximately 300 seropositive cohort members. Each donor provided a peripheral blood sample, and peripheral blood mononuclear cells were used for TCR beta sequencing. Genomic DNA was extracted from the blood cell samples with the Qiagen DNeasy Blood Extraction Kit. The sequence is built from TRBV5-1 and TRBJ2-6; the D gene remains uncertain. The sample consisted of PBMCs. The TCR was taken from a woman in her fifties or sixties in good health and CMV-seropositive. The DNA reads as follows: TGCGCCAGCAGCATCTGGAGCTCTGGGGCCAACGTCCTGACTTTC. Translated, it gives CASSIWSSGANVLTF.